The clone carrying this TCR beta chain was recorded many times. Its antigen remains unidentified. Assay used: immunoSEQ multiplex PCR; TCRdb lists only in-frame clones, some missing. This table has about 38,000 clones, 89% appearing once. The data stem from a study of OX40 agonist ivuxolimab in advanced cancers. Study-wide background: Ivuxolimab, which is an agonistic anti-OX40 (CD134) antibody, was administered to the patients. People who had prior anti-PD-1, anti-PD-L1 or anti-CTLA-4 therapy could take part, and approximately 44% had some. Broader study findings: Also present in some nonresponders was a low level of normalized T-cell clonal expansion. Averaging showed that CD8+ T cells had more expanded clones than CD4+ did.

Material: CD4+ or CD8+ T cells sorted from blood, obtained in a trial of the OX40 agonist ivuxolimab. The source of this sequence is an adult with an advanced solid tumor such as melanoma, head and neck, liver or kidney cancer.

CDR3 DNA: TGTGCCAGCAGTCCACCGTACGGCAGAGTTACCTACGAGCAGTACTTC. It encodes CASSPPYGRVTYEQYF. V gene TRBV28 combines with J gene TRBJ2-7; no definite D call. The CDR3 consists of 16 residues. CDR1 and CDR2 (germline): MDHEN, SYDVKM. The V and J ends lost 5 bases and 2 bases respectively, with 19 bases between them. Complete variable domain (other parts from reference TRBV28 and TRBJ2-7): DVKVTQSSRYLVKRTGEKVFLECVQDMDHENMFWYRQDPGLGLRLIYFSYDVKMKEKGDIPEGYSVSREKKERFSLILESASTNQTSMYLCASSPPYGRVTYEQYFGPGTRLTVT.